This T cell receptor (beta chain) was retrieved from a study of blood T cell repertoires in COVID-19 (dated by TCRdb to about 2020). Turning to the overall study: Samples covering the acute and convalescent phases of COVID-19 were provided by collaborators in the United States, Italy and Spain. The repertoires were released in a freely available public database intended as a resource for research on the immune response to SARS-CoV-2. Samples were obtained from the ongoing ImmuneRACE study (first 160 participants) and from approximately 1,200 subjects provided by 6 global collaborators. Nearly every sample came with metadata listing a de-identified subject ID, COVID-19 status, age in years and sex. Where available, HLA class I and class II types were obtained from metadata supplied by the sample provider rather than from assay-based typing. The dataset comprised deeply sampled blood TCRbeta repertoires from subjects exposed to, actively infected with, or recovered from COVID-19. The prospective study material was composed of cDNA or gDNA derived from T cells, B-cell-depleted T cells, or PBMCs.

CDR1 and CDR2, looked up from the germline V gene, are KGHDR and SFDVKD. The CDR3 goes from the cysteine to the phenylalanine over 15 residues. The CDR3 DNA has 45 bases and is translated from base 1. V was cut back by 5 bases and J by 9 bases, leaving a gap of 19 bases between them. TCRbeta CDR3 regions were amplified from genomic DNA by means of the immunoSEQ Assay, a bias-controlled multiplex PCR. Processing in the source paper ran as follows. Within the assay, amplification of reference gene primers was used to estimate how many nucleated cells each sample contained. To quantify the absolute abundance of each unique TCRbeta CDR3 rearrangement, sequence reads were collapsed and filtered. For each sample, productive Simpson clonality was calculated as the square root of Simpson's diversity index over productive rearrangements. TCRdb re-hosts the immuneACCESS table, in-frame sequences only. Its copies lack some clones; in the studies checked, an unresolved V gene accounts for under half of them, and the cause for the rest is not known. V and J calls and clone size are copied from that table; D and trimming were computed from the DNA. The sample table shows fewer than 70,000 clones, and about 90% are seen once. The top ten clones comprise roughly 2.4% of the sample.

About this clone: Its antigen has not been determined. No quality values exist for individual bases; no much larger clone is one base distant.

Collaborating institutions collected whole blood in K2EDTA tubes following their own protocols. Collaborator samples were shipped for TCRbeta analysis as frozen whole blood, isolated PBMCs, or DNA extracted from either sample type. General findings and caveats noted by the study authors: Clinical and demographic metadata were provided uncurated, with the amount varying by source and participant.

This clonotype originated in a human donor in a cohort sampled during active COVID-19. The sample consisted of peripheral blood. Recombination linked TRBV24-1 to TRBJ2-1, and perhaps TRBD1 as D gene, on 6 matching bases. The nucleotides read TGTGCCACCAGTGCAACAACCAGGGGAGTCGGTGAGCAGTTCTTC. Protein translation: CATSATTRGVGEQFF.